Included here is one T cell receptor beta chain sequence, with context. Using immunoSEQ multiplex PCR, the repertoire was profiled, and TCRdb retains in-frame clones only, with some absent. The data show approximately 70,000 clones, roughly 91% seen once. This sample stems from a study of technical replicates of blood from a few donors. Germline V CDR1 and CDR2: SGHAT, FQNNGV. The CDR3 is 13 residues long. Trimming removed 11 bases at V and 0 bases at J, with 8 bases between. V and J are TRBV11-2 and TRBJ2-6, with D possibly being TRBD2 (5 bases). The clonotype was recovered from a human donor in good health. Some clones in this sample may be carry-over from other donors' samples. The sample taken for sequencing was T cells isolated from PBMCs. CDR3 coding DNA: TGTGCCGCCGGAGGCTCTGGGGCCAACGTCCTGACTTTC. Its translation is CAAGGSGANVLTF.